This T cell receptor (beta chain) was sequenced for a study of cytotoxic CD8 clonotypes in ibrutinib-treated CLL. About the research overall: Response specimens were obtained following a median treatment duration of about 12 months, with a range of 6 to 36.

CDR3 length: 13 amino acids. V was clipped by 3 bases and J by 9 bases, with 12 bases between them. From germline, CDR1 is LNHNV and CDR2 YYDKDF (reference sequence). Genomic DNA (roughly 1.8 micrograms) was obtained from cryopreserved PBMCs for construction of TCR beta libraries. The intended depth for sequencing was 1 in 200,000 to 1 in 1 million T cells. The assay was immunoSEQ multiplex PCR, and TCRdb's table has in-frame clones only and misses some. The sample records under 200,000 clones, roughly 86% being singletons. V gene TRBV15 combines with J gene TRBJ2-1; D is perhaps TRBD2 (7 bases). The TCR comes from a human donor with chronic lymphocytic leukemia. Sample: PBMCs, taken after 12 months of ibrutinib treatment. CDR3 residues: CATSRLAGAEQFF. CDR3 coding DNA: TGTGCCACCAGCAGGTTGGCGGGGGCTGAGCAGTTCTTC.